A selection of T cell receptor beta chains follows, all from one sample in a study of early stage breast cancer tumors. Using immunoSEQ multiplex PCR, the repertoire was profiled, and TCRdb retains in-frame clones only, with some absent. The sample lists roughly 49,000 clones, about 77% seen once, with around 3.4% in the top ten. Specimen: blood. These receptors came from a person aged 35-49 years with breast cancer. Both conserved end residues are part of each CDR3. D genes are given only for firm matches. The size entry is marked missing in some rows and otherwise reads once, few, many or a size class.

V gene: TRBV6-1
J gene: TRBJ2-7
clone size: NA
D gene: NA
CDR3 protein: CASSDRLAGNKQYF
CDR3 DNA: TGTGCCAGCAGTGATCGACTGGCGGGGAACAAGCAGTACTTC

V gene: TRBV7-2
J gene: TRBJ2-7
clone size: NA
D gene: TRBD2
CDR3 protein: CASSLTGLAGVEQYF
CDR3 DNA: TGTGCCAGCAGCTTAACCGGACTAGCGGGAGTCGAGCAGTACTTC

V gene: TRBV10-3
J gene: TRBJ1-2
clone size: NA
D gene: NA
CDR3 protein: CAISGGVTLYGYTF
CDR3 DNA: TGTGCCATCAGCGGAGGGGTAACGCTGTATGGCTACACCTTC

V gene: TRBV4-2
J gene: TRBJ2-3
clone size: NA
D gene: TRBD2
CDR3 protein: CASSQGTSGSTDTQYF
CDR3 DNA: TGTGCCAGCAGCCAAGGGACTAGCGGGAGCACAGATACGCAGTATTTT

V gene: TRBV27
J gene: TRBJ1-1
clone size: NA
D gene: TRBD1
CDR3 protein: CASSFNRGYLNTEAFF
CDR3 DNA: TGTGCCAGCAGTTTCAACAGGGGGTACCTGAACACTGAAGCTTTCTTT

V gene: TRBV19
J gene: TRBJ1-2
clone size: few
D gene: NA
CDR3 protein: CASSPVLAYGYTF
CDR3 DNA: TGTGCCAGTAGCCCCGTCCTCGCCTATGGCTACACCTTC

V gene: TRBV7-9
J gene: TRBJ2-7
clone size: NA
D gene: NA
CDR3 protein: CASSSRRIEQYF
CDR3 DNA: TGTGCCAGCAGCTCTCGGAGGATCGAGCAGTACTTC

V gene: TRBV5-1
J gene: TRBJ2-3
clone size: NA
D gene: NA
CDR3 protein: CASSWRDRRADTQYF
CDR3 DNA: TGCGCCAGCAGCTGGAGGGACAGACGAGCGGATACGCAGTATTTT

V gene: TRBV5-8
J gene: TRBJ1-4
clone size: NA
D gene: NA
CDR3 protein: CASSLEGRPDQKLFF
CDR3 DNA: TGTGCCAGCAGCTTGGAGGGCCGACCGGATCAAAAACTGTTTTTT

V gene: TRBV19
J gene: TRBJ2-3
clone size: NA
D gene: TRBD1
CDR3 protein: CASTTGGGADTQYF
CDR3 DNA: TGTGCCAGCACTACAGGGGGTGGTGCAGATACGCAGTATTTT

V gene: TRBV10-1
J gene: TRBJ2-2
clone size: few
D gene: TRBD1
CDR3 protein: CASRTDRDTGELFF
CDR3 DNA: TGCGCCAGCAGGACCGACAGGGACACCGGGGAGCTGTTTTTT

V gene: TRBV7-9
J gene: TRBJ2-3
clone size: NA
D gene: NA
CDR3 protein: CASSWGREDTQYF
CDR3 DNA: TGTGCCAGCAGCTGGGGTAGGGAGGATACGCAGTATTTT

V gene: TRBV5-4
J gene: TRBJ2-1
clone size: NA
D gene: NA
CDR3 protein: CASSSADEQFF
CDR3 DNA: TGTGCCAGCAGCTCAGCGGATGAGCAGTTCTTC